The clone carrying this T cell receptor (beta chain) appeared many times. Its antigen remains unidentified. Trimming took 10 bases from V and 0 from J; bases not matched to a gene: 12. Germline CDR1 SEHNR, CDR2 FQNEAQ (reference sequence). CDR3 size: 15 residues. TCRbeta library preparation incorporated unique molecular identifiers. TCRdb called the PCR reads again in MiXCR, with one record for every CDR3 protein. The sample lists 440,000 or so distinct CDR3 sequences; 43% were seen once. This entry comes from a study of T-cell reconstitution after alpha-beta-depleted transplantation in children. Findings and caveats of the study: Newly produced T cells mostly accounted for T-cell counts and diversity one year post-transplant.

Sequencing used PBMCs, obtained before TCRalphabeta/CD19-depleted stem cell transplant. This chain joins TRBV7-9 and TRBJ2-7, with 7 nucleotides matching TRBD2. The origin of this receptor is a girl aged 2 to 9 with aplastic anemia, due to receive a stem cell transplant. CDR3 residues: CAISATAGDSYEQYF. For the CDR3, the DNA is TGTGCCATATCCGCAACTGCGGGAGACTCCTACGAGCAGTACTTC.